The T cell receptor (beta chain) under discussion was sequenced for a study of T cell repertoires in cytomegalovirus infection. This clonotype has at least ten counts. The CDR3 contains 14 residues. Germline V CDR1 and CDR2: SGHTA, FQGNSA. Trimming shortened V by 5 bases and J by 3 bases, and 13 bases separated the two germline ends. TCRdb re-derived calls from the reads in MiXCR, one entry per CDR3 protein. The sample lists roughly 320,000 distinct CDR3 sequences; 8% to 10% were seen once. Sequencing input: PBMCs. The V gene is TRBV7-2, the J gene TRBJ1-2; D is perhaps TRBD1 (5 bases). This TCR was recovered from a human donor in good health (CMV status not recorded). Some clones in this sample may be carry-over from other donors' samples. The CDR3 sequence is CASSTAGGYYGYTF. The CDR3 nucleotides read TGTGCCAGCAGCACGGCGGGGGGATACTATGGCTACACCTTC.